One sample yielded the 22 T cell receptor beta chains listed below, sequenced in a study of siplizumab effects on memory and regulatory T cells. Produced via immunoSEQ multiplex PCR; TCRdb's table is partial and in-frame only. The data hold approximately 100,000 clones, with over 85% observed a single time. Sequencing was carried out using non-Treg CD4+ T cells sorted from blood. The receptors were sampled from a human donor in good health.

The V gene is TRBV28, the J gene TRBJ1-2; 8 positions match TRBD1. Per germline, CDR1 MDHEN and CDR2 SYDVKM. The CDR3 covers 14 residues. Unmatched junction bases numbered 6, after V lost 4 bases and J lost 5 bases. The CDR3 DNA sequence: TGTGCCAGCAGTTATCAGGGGGCTGGTTATGGCTACACCTTC. Translation gives CASSYQGAGYGYTF.

The genes are TRBV18 and TRBJ1-5; TRBD1 aligns across 7 bases. Germline lookup yields CDR1 KGHSH and CDR2 LQKENI. The CDR3 runs to 15 residues. Trimming removed 3 bases from V and 5 bases from J; junction bases left unmatched: 7. The CDR3 DNA reads TGTGCCAGCTCACCGGGTAGACAGGGAGATCAGCCCCAGCATTTT. It encodes CASSPGRQGDQPQHF.

In DNA, the CDR3 is TGTGCCAGCAGCCACCGGTGGGGGGCAACGGAGACCCAGTACTTC. Translation gives CASSHRWGATETQYF. This sequence joins TRBV28 and TRBJ2-5; tentatively, D is TRBD1 or TRBD2 (6 bases each). Trimming removed 6 bases from V and 5 bases from J, with 19 bases in between. Germline values: CDR1 MDHEN, CDR2 SYDVKM. This CDR3 is 15 amino acids long.

V gene TRBV5-4 combines with J gene TRBJ1-4, with a tentative D call TRBD1 (5 bases). Trimming took 3 bases from V and 4 from J, leaving 10 bases between them. The CDR3 is made up of 14 amino acids. CDR1 and CDR2 from the germline V gene are SGHNT and YYREEE (reference sequence). CDR3 in amino acids: CASSSGQINEKLFF. The CDR3 DNA reads as TGTGCCAGCAGCTCGGGGCAGATTAATGAAAAACTGTTTTTT.

The chain employs TRBV6-4 and TRBJ1-2; the D is unclear. With 2 bases removed from V and 8 bases from J, the gap between germline ends came to 12 bases. This CDR3 has 13 residues. In germline, CDR1 is MRHNA, CDR2 SNTAGT. Written as DNA, the CDR3 is TGTGCCAGCAGTGACAACTCGCGTCGGGGCTACACCTTC. Translated, it gives CASSDNSRRGYTF.

This clone was observed a single time. This chain links TRBV5-1 with TRBJ2-7; D unresolved. This CDR3 region has 12 residues. With 2 bases removed from V and 5 bases from J, the gap between germline ends came to 8 bases. Germline V CDR1 and CDR2: SGHRS, YFSETQ. The CDR3 sequence is CASSLGQNEQYF. The CDR3 DNA sequence: TGCGCCAGCAGCTTAGGGCAGAACGAGCAGTACTTC.

This chain uses TRBV7-3 with TRBJ2-1; no clear D. Germline V lookup: CDR1 SGHTA, CDR2 FQGTGA. The CDR3 is 13 amino acids. V shed 3 bases and J shed 5 bases, with 8 bases lying between them. The CDR3 here is CASSFGRDNEQFF. The DNA of the CDR3 is TGTGCCAGCAGCTTCGGACGGGACAATGAGCAGTTCTTC.

The V and J genes are TRBV5-1 and TRBJ2-1; 12 bases are a match to TRBD2. The length of the CDR3 is 14 residues. The germline V gene has CDR1 SGHRS and CDR2 YFSETQ. The V and J ends lost 0 bases and 10 bases, in that order; junction bases with no gene match: 2. This chain's CDR3 is CASSLGTSGGEQFF. The CDR3 nucleotides read TGCGCCAGCAGCTTGGGTACTAGCGGGGGGGAGCAGTTCTTC.

This chain links TRBV19 with TRBJ2-5, with 9 bases fitting TRBD1. CDR1 LNHDA and CDR2 SQIVND come from the germline V gene (reference sequence). V trimming: 9 bases; J trimming: 4 bases; junction bases outside the gene matches: 6. This CDR3 spans 13 amino acids. Here the CDR3 reads CASRTQGAETQYF. CDR3 nucleotides: TGTGCCAGCAGGACACAGGGGGCAGAGACCCAGTACTTC.

V is TRBV10-3 and J is TRBJ1-2; the D is unclear. CDR3 length equals 15 residues. Trimming stripped 3 bases from V and 6 bases from J, with 17 bases between. The V gene's germline CDR1 is ENHRY and CDR2 SYGVKD. In DNA form, the CDR3 reads TGTGCCATCAGTGAACCGTACAGATCCTCGGATGGCTACACCTTC. Protein: CAISEPYRSSDGYTF.

The chain recombines TRBV5-4 with TRBJ1-1, with TRBD1 matching 7 bases. CDR1 and CDR2 (germline): SGHNT, YYREEE (reference sequence). The CDR3 is made up of 15 amino acids. V trimming: 3 bases; J trimming: 0 bases; junction bases outside the gene matches: 5. CDR3 nucleotides: TGTGCCAGCAGCTCCCCGACAGGGATGAACACTGAAGCTTTCTTT. This codes for CASSSPTGMNTEAFF.

The chain links TRBV2 to TRBJ2-5; 8 nucleotides align to TRBD2. The V gene end was trimmed by 4 bases and the J gene end by 5 bases; junction bases not matched to a gene: 9. The CDR3 has 15 amino acids. Germline V gives CDR1 SNHLY, CDR2 FYNNEI. For the CDR3, the DNA is TGTGCCAGCAGTGTGGATAGCGGGGCGTACGAGACCCAGTACTTC. This encodes CASSVDSGAYETQYF.

In this sample, this clone turned up a few times. V is TRBV5-1 and J is TRBJ1-1, with a weak D call TRBD1 (5 bases). Germline-derived CDR1 and CDR2 are SGHRS and YFSETQ. V gave up 0 bases and J gave up 4 bases, with 10 bases separating them. The CDR3 has 14 residues. CDR3 bases: TGCGCCAGCAGCTTGGATGAGGGGACCACTGAAGCTTTCTTT. This sequence encodes CASSLDEGTTEAFF.

The V and J genes are TRBV4-3 and TRBJ2-1; D gene ambiguous. The germline V and J ends were trimmed by 1 base and 1 base, with 11 bases remaining between them. The CDR3 runs to 16 residues. Germline values: CDR1 LGHNA, CDR2 YSLEER. In DNA form, the CDR3 reads TGCGCCAGCAGCCAAGTCCCAGATGCTTCCTACAATGAGCAGTTCTTC. Translated, it gives CASSQVPDASYNEQFF.

The chain uses TRBV11-3 and TRBJ2-7, with D tentatively TRBD1 (5 bases). The CDR3 runs 11 residues. V gave up 8 bases and J gave up 3 bases, with 8 bases separating them. The germline V gene has CDR1 SGHNT and CDR2 YENEEA. The CDR3 DNA sequence: TGTGCCAGCGGACACTACTACGAGCAGTACTTC. Its translation: CASGHYYEQYF.

This clone was detected once. The rearrangement joins TRBV10-1 to TRBJ1-6, with D maybe TRBD1 (5 bases). This CDR3 contains 17 residues. Looked up from germline, CDR1 is WNHNN and CDR2 is SYGVQD (reference sequence). V was cut by 6 bases and J by 2 bases, with 17 bases left in between. DNA of the CDR3: TGCGCCAGCAGCGAGAAATCAGGGTTAACCTATAATTCACCCCTCCACTTT. This sequence encodes CASSEKSGLTYNSPLHF.

The chain employs TRBV27 and TRBJ1-2, with D tentatively TRBD1 (6 bases). Germline V CDR1 and CDR2: MNHEY, SMNVEV (reference sequence). V lost 1 base to trimming and J lost 8 bases, with 11 bases between them. The CDR3 is 13 amino acids. CDR3 sequence: CASSLLGGGGYTF. The CDR3 nucleotides read TGTGCCAGCAGTTTATTAGGGGGGGGCGGCTACACCTTC.

The V and J genes are TRBV4-1 and TRBJ1-1, with D possibly matching TRBD1 (6 bases). Trimming took off 4 bases at V and 4 bases at J, with 10 bases between the two ends. The CDR3 totals 13 residues. Germline V lookup: CDR1 MGHRA, CDR2 YSYEKL. The CDR3 here is CASSPRGGTEAFF. The DNA for the CDR3 is TGCGCCAGCAGCCCGAGGGGGGGCACTGAAGCTTTCTTT.

The J gene is TRBJ1-2, the V gene TRBV6-5, with D uncertain. CDR3 length: 13 amino acids. V lost 6 bases to trimming and J lost 8 bases, with 16 bases between them. Germline CDR1 MNHEY, CDR2 SVGAGI. Written as DNA, the CDR3 is TGTGCCAGCAGAGGCTCAGGCGTGAAGGGCTACACCTTC. Its translation is CASRGSGVKGYTF.

The genes are TRBV27 and TRBJ2-5; 9 nucleotides agree with TRBD2. This CDR3 comprises 12 residues. V lost 9 bases and J lost 1; bases outside the gene matches: 0. Germline CDR1 and CDR2: MNHEY and SMNVEV (reference sequence). The CDR3 bases are TGTGCCAGTAGCGGGGGCCAAGAGACCCAGTACTTC. Amino acids: CASSGGQETQYF.

CDR3 loop: CAWMVDYGYTF. As DNA, the CDR3 is TGTGCCTGGATGGTGGACTATGGCTACACCTTC. The chain recombines TRBV30 with TRBJ1-2, with unresolved D. The germline V gene has CDR1 GTSNPN and CDR2 SVGIG (reference sequence). Between the trimmed V and J ends, which lost 4 bases and 3 bases, there was a span of 6 bases. This CDR3 is 11 amino acids long.

As to this clone: An end of the junction differs from the germline gene, which may be a read error. This chain uses TRBV5-1 with TRBJ1-2; D not resolved. CDR3 length equals 8 residues. Germline lookup yields CDR1 SGHRS and CDR2 YFSETQ. CDR3 DNA: TGCGCCAGCAGCCCTGGCCCCTTC. Its protein product is CASSPGPF.